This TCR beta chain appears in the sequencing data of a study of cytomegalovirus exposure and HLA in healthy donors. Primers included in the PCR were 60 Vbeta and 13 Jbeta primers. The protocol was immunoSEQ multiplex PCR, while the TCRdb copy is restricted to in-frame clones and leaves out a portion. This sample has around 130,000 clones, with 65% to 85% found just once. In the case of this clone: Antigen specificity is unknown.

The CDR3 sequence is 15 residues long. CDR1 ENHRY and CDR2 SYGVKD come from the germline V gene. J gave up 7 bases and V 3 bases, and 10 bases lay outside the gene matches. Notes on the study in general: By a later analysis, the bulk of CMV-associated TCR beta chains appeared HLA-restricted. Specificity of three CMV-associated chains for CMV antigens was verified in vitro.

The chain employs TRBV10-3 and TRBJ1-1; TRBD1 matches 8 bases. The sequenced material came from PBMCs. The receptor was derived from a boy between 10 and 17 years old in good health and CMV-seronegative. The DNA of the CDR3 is TGTGCCATCAGTGACTCCGGACAGGGCCAGGTTGAAGCTTTCTTT. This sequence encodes CAISDSGQGQVEAFF.